The source of this TCR beta chain is a study of molecular identifiers for immune sequencing clone quantification. TCRdb processed the PCR reads anew with MiXCR; each CDR3 protein has one entry. The sample has approximately 93,000 distinct CDR3 sequences; more than 20% are singletons. This clonotype occurred a few times. The V gene's germline CDR1 is SGHVS and CDR2 FNYEAQ. V lost 5 bases, J lost 4 bases, and 11 bases lay in between. The CDR3 spans 13 residues. The rearrangement uses TRBV7-6 and TRBJ2-5, with D possibly TRBD1 on 5 matching bases. The sample taken for sequencing was naive CD8+ T cells from blood, with Jurkat cell RNA spiked in. The subset was: FACS-sorted CD8+CD4-CCR7+CD45RA+ naive T cells. This TCR came from a human donor in good health. Some libraries in this study had Jurkat cell RNA spiked in. This CDR3 reads CASSPRQGETQYF. In nucleotides, the CDR3 is TGTGCCAGCAGCCCCCGGCAGGGAGAGACCCAGTACTTC.